These 27 T cell receptor beta chains were all obtained from the same sample, sequenced in a study of persistence of HIV-infected CD4 T cells. The stimulus was lysate of CMV-infected fibroblasts, around 10 ug/mL. Responding CD4+ T cells were sorted by upregulation of both CD40 ligand and CD69. These TCRs' antigens remain unknown. The libraries were made with immunoSEQ version 4 in survey mode. Sequencing was performed with immunoSEQ multiplex PCR; in TCRdb, only in-frame clones are kept and a portion is missing. The repertoire holds 15,000 to 20,000 clones, 65% seen once, with roughly 8.3% in the top ten. Sequenced here: CD4+ T cells sorted from PBMCs after roughly 18-hour stimulation, sampled from a patient who received antiretroviral therapy. These receptors were collected from an adult woman with HIV who was CMV-seropositive.

Only a few counts were recorded for this clone. J is TRBJ2-1 and V is TRBV10-3; TRBD2 matches 14 bases. Germline lookup yields CDR1 ENHRY and CDR2 SYGVKD. The CDR3 contains 16 residues. J gave up 4 bases and V 4 bases, and 3 bases lay outside the gene matches. The CDR3 sequence: CAISAGTSGGYNEQFF. The CDR3 bases are TGTGCCATCAGTGCCGGGACTAGCGGGGGATACAATGAGCAGTTCTTC.

The sample holds a few counts of this clone. The V and J genes are TRBV19 and TRBJ1-2; D is undetermined. This CDR3 comprises 14 residues. V lost 3 bases and J lost 2, with 10 bases in between. The V gene's germline CDR1 is LNHDA and CDR2 SQIVND (reference sequence). DNA for the CDR3: TGTGCCAGTAGTATCTCGGCGGAGAACTATGGCTACACCTTC. Translation gives CASSISAENYGYTF.

The chain employs TRBV5-1 and TRBJ2-3, with 8 positions matching TRBD1. This CDR3 is 17 amino acids long. Trimming at V came to 1 base and at J to 3 bases, leaving 10 bases not matched to a gene. The germline CDR1 and CDR2 sequences are SGHRS and YFSETQ. The CDR3 nucleotides read TGCGCCAGCAGCTTGTATATCGCGACAGGGGCTACAGATACGCAGTATTTT. Translating gives CASSLYIATGATDTQYF. The complete variable domain, with remaining parts taken from reference TRBV5-1 and TRBJ2-3, reads KAGVTQTPRYLIKTRGQQVTLSCSPISGHRSVSWYQQTPGQGLQFLFEYFSETQRNKGNFPGRFSGRQFSNSRSEMNVSTLELGDSALYLCASSLYIATGATDTQYFGPGTRLTVL.

Turning to this clone: An end of the junction does not agree with germline; a read error may underlie this. The chain joins TRBV5-1 to TRBJ2-7; 10 bases map to TRBD1. The CDR3 totals 16 residues. Germline V gives CDR1 SGHRS, CDR2 YFSETQ. DNA for the CDR3: TGCGCCAGCAGATTGGATCCGACAGGGGGCCTGGACGAGCAGTACTTC. Protein: CASRLDPTGGLDEQYF. Variable domain in full (rest from reference TRBV5-1 and TRBJ2-7): KAGVTQTPRYLIKTRGQQVTLSCSPISGHRSVSWYQQTPGQGLQFLFEYFSETQRNKGNFPGRFSGRQFSNSRSEMNVSTLELGDSALYLCASRLDPTGGLDEQYFGPGTRLTVT.

This rearrangement joins TRBV14 to TRBJ1-3; no clear D. This CDR3 comprises 13 residues. The germline V gene encodes CDR1 SGHDN and CDR2 FVKESK. Trimming shortened V by 3 bases and J by 0 bases, and 3 bases separated the two germline ends. CDR3 DNA sequence: TGTGCCAGCAGCCACGACTCTGGAAACACCATATATTTT. Its protein product is CASSHDSGNTIYF.

This clone appeared a single time. V is TRBV5-6 and J is TRBJ2-2; 8 bases fit TRBD1. The J segment lost 1 base and the V segment lost 4 bases, leaving 6 bases of the junction unmatched. The CDR3 covers 16 residues. Germline V CDR1 and CDR2: SGHDT, YYEEEE. As DNA, the CDR3 is TGTGCCAGCAGCCTAGGGACAGGACGGAACACCGGGGAGCTGTTTTTT. Translation: CASSLGTGRNTGELFF.

This clone appeared a few times. The rearrangement links TRBV2 to TRBJ1-1, with D uncertain. V was shortened by 3 bases and J by 6 bases, with 8 bases between the two germline ends. Germline values: CDR1 SNHLY, CDR2 FYNNEI. The CDR3 has 12 amino acids. The CDR3 loop is CASSDFWAEAFF. The DNA of the CDR3 is TGTGCCAGCAGTGATTTCTGGGCTGAAGCTTTCTTT.

The chain's CDR3 is CASSPPGRSSGNTIYF. CDR3 DNA sequence: TGTGCCAGTAGTCCCCCCGGACGGAGCTCTGGAAACACCATATATTTT. The chain recombines TRBV19 with TRBJ1-3, with no clear D. The CDR3 covers 16 residues. Trimming took 5 bases from V and 0 from J, leaving 14 bases between them. CDR1 is LNHDA, CDR2 SQIVND, per germline (reference sequence).

In its sample, this clone was seen a few times. The V call is TRBV24-1, the J call TRBJ2-7; TRBD1 matches 10 bases. The CDR3 contains 16 residues. Germline loops: CDR1 KGHDR, CDR2 SFDVKD. J lost 5 bases, V lost 5 bases, and 11 bases had no gene match. In DNA form, the CDR3 reads TGTGCCACCAGTGTTCTCGACAGGGGGCTTGGCGACGAGCAGTACGTC. Amino acids: CATSVLDRGLGDEQYV.

This clone was seen only once. This chain joins TRBV3-1 (or the pseudogene TRBV3-2) and TRBJ2-7, with D possibly matching TRBD1 (6 bases). V was pared by 1 base and J by 7 bases, with 14 bases between. In germline, CDR1 is LGHDT, CDR2 YNNKEL (reference sequence). The CDR3 totals 14 residues. The CDR3 region is CASSQATGQGEQYV. CDR3 sequence (DNA): TGTGCCAGCAGCCAAGCGACGGGACAAGGAGAGCAGTACGTC.

This chain uses TRBV4-1 with TRBJ1-5, with TRBD1 identical over 9 bases. CDR3 size: 15 residues. CDR1 and CDR2 (germline): MGHRA, YSYEKL. V shed 4 bases and J 6 bases; nucleotides not matched to a gene: 7. CDR3 amino acids: CASSPRQGEVQPQHF. CDR3 nucleotide sequence: TGCGCCAGCAGCCCAAGACAGGGGGAGGTTCAGCCCCAGCATTTT.

A word on this clone: Other DNA sequences in this sample translate to the same CDR3. This chain links TRBV6-1 with TRBJ2-5; 7 positions match TRBD1. V was clipped by 3 bases and J by 2 bases; unmatched bases: 3. CDR3 length equals 14 residues. Germline values: CDR1 MNHNS, CDR2 SASEGT. In DNA form, the CDR3 reads TGTGCCAGCAGTGAGAACAGGGGACAAGAGACCCAGTACTTC. Translation gives CASSENRGQETQYF.

V gene TRBV25-1 combines with J gene TRBJ1-6; the D is unclear. Trimming cost V 1 base and J 4 bases, with 8 bases left between them. CDR3 length: 15 residues. Germline V gene lookup returns CDR1 MGHDK and CDR2 SYGVNS. CDR3 sequence: CASSELTGYNSPLHF. CDR3 nucleotides: TGTGCCAGCAGTGAATTGACCGGATATAATTCACCCCTCCACTTT. Together with reference TRBV25-1 and TRBJ1-6, the CDR3 gives the full variable domain: EADIYQTPRYLVIGTGKKITLECSQTMGHDKMYWYQQDPGMELHLIHYSYGVNSTEKGDLSSESTVSRIRTEHFPLTLESARPSHTSQYLCASSELTGYNSPLHFGNGTRLTVT.

The chain recombines TRBV7-9 with TRBJ1-3, with TRBD1 matching 9 bases. The germline CDR1 and CDR2 sequences are SEHNR and FQNEAQ (reference sequence). The CDR3 runs to 17 residues. Trimming cost V 4 bases and J 4 bases; bases outside gene matches: 11. For the CDR3, the DNA is TGTGCCAGCAGCTGGGACAGGGATCAGGGTCTGGGAAACACCATATATTTT. Translating it yields CASSWDRDQGLGNTIYF. Based on the CDR3 plus reference TRBV7-9 and TRBJ1-3, the full variable domain is DTGVSQNPRHKITKRGQNVTFRCDPISEHNRLYWYRQTLGQGPEFLTYFQNEAQLEKSRLLSDRFSAERPKGSFSTLEIQRTEQGDSAMYLCASSWDRDQGLGNTIYFGEGSWLTVV.

J is TRBJ1-4 and V is TRBV2; the match to TRBD1 covers 7 bases. V shed 4 bases and J 0 bases; nucleotides not matched to a gene: 5. The germline CDR1 and CDR2 sequences are SNHLY and FYNNEI. The length of the CDR3 is 16 residues. Here the CDR3 DNA reads TGTGCCAGCAGTGGACAGGGAGGGGCAACTAATGAAAAACTGTTTTTT. This codes for CASSGQGGATNEKLFF.

The chain is built from TRBV10-3 and TRBJ2-6, with no clear D. The V end was cut by 8 bases, the J end by 6 bases, with 8 bases between. The CDR3 is made up of 12 amino acids. The germline V gene has CDR1 ENHRY and CDR2 SYGVKD. CDR3 bases: TGTGCCATCCCATTTGAGGCCAACGTCCTGACTTTC. It is translated as CAIPFEANVLTF.

V is TRBV7-3 and J is TRBJ1-6; D gene unclear. The CDR3 extends over 14 amino acids. Trimming shortened V by 5 bases and J by 2 bases, and 7 bases separated the two germline ends. Germline lookup yields CDR1 SGHTA and CDR2 FQGTGA. The chain's CDR3 is CASSLGPYNSPLHF. The CDR3 DNA sequence: TGTGCCAGCAGCCTGGGCCCCTATAATTCACCCCTCCACTTT.

J is TRBJ2-3 and V is TRBV5-1, with D perhaps TRBD2 (5 bases). The V gene's germline CDR1 is SGHRS and CDR2 YFSETQ. The CDR3 runs 16 residues. Trimming cost V 1 base and J 0 bases, with 12 bases left between them. CDR3 region: CASSLREGSSTDTQYF. CDR3 DNA: TGCGCCAGCAGCTTGCGTGAGGGATCTAGCACAGATACGCAGTATTTT.

The genes are TRBV2 and TRBJ1-1; D uncertain. In germline, CDR1 is SNHLY, CDR2 FYNNEI. V lost 7 bases and J 1 base, leaving 7 bases between the germline ends. This CDR3 contains 12 residues. The CDR3 nucleotides are TGTGCCAGCATTCGGCCGAACACTGAAGCTTTCTTT. It is translated as CASIRPNTEAFF.

This chain links TRBV6-5 with TRBJ1-2; D is unresolved. The CDR3 has 14 amino acids. V lost 6 bases, J lost 8 bases, and 19 bases lay in between. Germline-derived CDR1 and CDR2 are MNHEY and SVGAGI. The CDR3 nucleotides read TGTGCCAGCAGGGCCGGGGAAGAGGCGGGCGGCTACACCTTC. This translates into CASRAGEEAGGYTF.

The chain uses TRBV3-1 (or the pseudogene TRBV3-2) and TRBJ2-1; D might be TRBD2 (6 bases). This CDR3 has 14 amino acids. Trimming pared 3 bases from V and 5 bases from J, leaving 11 bases between. Per germline, CDR1 LGHDT and CDR2 YNNKEL (reference sequence). Here the CDR3 reads CASSHSPGDNEQFF. The CDR3 region has the DNA TGTGCCAGCAGCCACTCCCCGGGGGACAATGAGCAGTTCTTC.

The J gene is TRBJ1-2, the V gene TRBV7-9, with a tentative D call TRBD1 (5 bases). The V and J ends lost 3 bases and 8 bases respectively, with 10 bases between them. CDR1 and CDR2 (germline): SEHNR, FQNEAQ (reference sequence). This CDR3 is 12 amino acids long. The CDR3 is CASSFGGEGYTF. The CDR3 bases are TGTGCCAGCAGCTTTGGGGGGGAAGGCTACACCTTC.

By sample fraction, this clone is medium-sized. The chain carries TRBV7-2 and TRBJ1-5; D gene unclear. Germline CDR1 reads SGHTA; CDR2 reads FQGNSA. This CDR3 is 13 amino acids long. V lost 0 bases, J lost 7 bases, and 7 bases lay in between. Here the CDR3 DNA reads TGTGCCAGCAGCTTAGCTAGTGGGCAGCCCCAGCATTTT. Translated: CASSLASGQPQHF.

The chain recombines TRBV19 with TRBJ2-5; D perhaps matches TRBD1 (5 bases). The length of the CDR3 is 14 residues. Between the trimmed V and J ends, which lost 1 base and 1 base, there was a span of 7 bases. The germline V gene encodes CDR1 LNHDA and CDR2 SQIVND (reference sequence). The CDR3 DNA follows: TGTGCCAGTAGTATAGGGGGCAGCCAAGAGACCCAGTACTTC. Translating it yields CASSIGGSQETQYF.

This clone was counted a few times. The rearrangement joins TRBV5-4 to TRBJ2-7, with no clear D. The germline gives CDR1 SGHNT, CDR2 YYREEE (reference sequence). The CDR3 is made up of 13 amino acids. V dropped 2 bases and J dropped 6 bases, with 12 bases sitting between them. As DNA, the CDR3 is TGTGCCAGCAGCTTAATGATCTGGAGCGAGCAGTACTTC. This translates into CASSLMIWSEQYF.

The gene calls are TRBV12-2 and TRBJ1-6; the table's D gene call, TRBD1, was not cross checked with the DNA. TRBV12-2 is assigned pseudogene status. The CDR3 totals 17 residues. CDR3 coding DNA: TGTGCAAGTCGCTTAGTCCTTGACAGCATCTATAATTCACCCCTCCACTTT. It is translated as CASRLVLDSIYNSPLHF.

This sequence joins TRBV1 and TRBJ1-2; the D call TRBD1 from the table was never checked on the DNA. TRBV1 is a known pseudogene. The CDR3 consists of 14 residues. CDR3 protein: CTSSGDRGIYGYTF. The DNA of the CDR3 is TGCACCAGCAGCGGCGACAGGGGAATCTATGGCTACACCTTC.